The next 30 T cell receptor beta chains were all read from a single sample in a study of blood T cell repertoires in COVID-19. TCRdb's copy holds only in-frame clones and misses some; the assay was immunoSEQ multiplex PCR. The sample has 90,000 to 100,000 clones; around nine tenths are singletons. Sequenced input: peripheral blood. The source is a man in his fifties with acute or convalescent COVID-19.

This clone showed up just once. The V call is TRBV5-1, the J call TRBJ2-1; tentatively, D is TRBD2 (6 bases). The germline gives CDR1 SGHRS, CDR2 YFSETQ. Trimming removed 6 bases at V and 6 bases at J, with 22 bases between. The CDR3 loop spans 16 amino acids. CDR3 in amino acids: CASTKGPRDSVNEQFF. For the CDR3, the DNA is TGCGCCAGCACCAAAGGCCCTCGGGACTCCGTCAATGAGCAGTTCTTC.

The chain joins TRBV24-1 to TRBJ2-2, with 9 bases fitting TRBD1. The V gene's germline CDR1 is KGHDR and CDR2 SFDVKD. V was pared by 3 bases and J by 5 bases, with 6 bases of the junction left unmatched. The CDR3 is 16 residues long. In DNA, the CDR3 is TGTGCCACCAGTGATGCCGGGACAGGGAAGACCGGGGAGCTGTTTTTT. Translating gives CATSDAGTGKTGELFF.

The chain couples TRBV10-3 to TRBJ1-1; 11 bases map to TRBD1. CDR3 length equals 15 residues. The junction had 5 bases not matched to a gene; V was cut back by 3 bases and J by 5 bases. Germline V CDR1 and CDR2: ENHRY, SYGVKD. The CDR3 DNA reads as TGTGCCATCAGTGAATTAGGACAGGGGGCTACTGAAGCTTTCTTT. It yields the protein CAISELGQGATEAFF.

The chain combines TRBV11-3 with TRBJ2-7; no clear D. This CDR3 comprises 15 residues. The V gene lost 1 base and the J gene lost 1 base, with 11 bases spanning the gap. Germline values: CDR1 SGHNT, CDR2 YENEEA. CDR3 sequence (DNA): TGTGCCAGCAGCTTAGGTCGGGTGGGTTCCTACGAGCAGTACTTC. This codes for CASSLGRVGSYEQYF. The full variable domain, completed using reference TRBV11-3 and TRBJ2-7, is EAGVVQSPRYKIIEKKQPVAFWCNPISGHNTLYWYLQNLGQGPELLIRYENEEAVDDSQLPKDRFSAERLKGVDSTLKIQPAELGDSAVYLCASSLGRVGSYEQYFGPGTRLTVT.

The chain uses TRBV10-3 and TRBJ2-2, with 8 bases that match TRBD1. Germline V gene lookup returns CDR1 ENHRY and CDR2 SYGVKD. Losses at the gene ends were 3 bases for V and 0 bases for J; bases not matched to a gene: 3. This CDR3 is 16 amino acids long. CDR3: CAISEGQGPNTGELFF. The CDR3 bases are TGTGCCATCAGTGAAGGACAGGGCCCGAACACCGGGGAGCTGTTTTTT.

This rearrangement joins TRBV25-1 to TRBJ1-2, with 7 bases matching TRBD1. This CDR3 comprises 14 residues. With 3 bases clipped from V and 6 bases from J, the junction kept 7 bases outside the gene matches. CDR1 is MGHDK and CDR2 is SYGVNS in the germline V gene. CDR3 in DNA: TGTGCCAGCAGTGATCGTTTCAGGGGGAATGGCTACACCTTC. Translating gives CASSDRFRGNGYTF.

This clone was seen a single time. J is TRBJ1-1 and V is TRBV7-9; D might be TRBD1 (6 bases). The CDR3 runs to 15 residues. In germline, CDR1 is SEHNR, CDR2 FQNEAQ (reference sequence). Trimming removed 3 bases at V and 5 bases at J, with 16 bases between. The CDR3 is CASSFRSGEGTEAFF. The CDR3 DNA sequence: TGTGCCAGCAGCTTCCGATCAGGGGAGGGTACTGAAGCTTTCTTT. The variable domain in full, completed from reference TRBV7-9 and TRBJ1-1, reads DTGVSQNPRHKITKRGQNVTFRCDPISEHNRLYWYRQTLGQGPEFLTYFQNEAQLEKSRLLSDRFSAERPKGSFSTLEIQRTEQGDSAMYLCASSFRSGEGTEAFFGQGTRLTVV.

A few counts support this clone. This chain uses TRBV18 with TRBJ1-1, with D unresolved. This CDR3 has 14 residues. Per germline, CDR1 KGHSH and CDR2 LQKENI. Trimming removed 3 bases at V and 0 bases at J, with 8 bases between. The CDR3 reads CASSPDRVNTEAFF. For the CDR3, the DNA is TGTGCCAGCTCACCCGACCGGGTGAACACTGAAGCTTTCTTT.

The chain recombines TRBV5-8 with TRBJ1-5; 7 nucleotides agree with TRBD1. Germline V lookup: CDR1 SGHTS, CDR2 YDEGEE. Germline trimming cut 4 bases from V and 9 bases from J; bases unmatched to any gene: 13. CDR3 length equals 15 residues. CDR3 nucleotides: TGTGCCAGCAGCCTGGAGGGGGCGACGGGAAGGCCCCAGCATTTT. It translates to CASSLEGATGRPQHF. Full variable domain (missing parts from reference TRBV5-8 and TRBJ1-5): EAGVTQSPTHLIKTRGQQATLRCSPISGHTSVYWYQQALGLGLQFLLWYDEGEERNRGNFPPRFSGRQFPNYSSELNVNALELEDSALYLCASSLEGATGRPQHFGDGTRLSIL.

J is TRBJ2-1 and V is TRBV7-7; 13 bases map to TRBD2. This CDR3 comprises 15 residues. Trimming at V came to 5 bases and at J to 6 bases, leaving 4 bases not matched to a gene. Germline loops: CDR1 SSHAT, CDR2 FNYEAQ (reference sequence). The CDR3 DNA follows: TGTGCCAGCAGCCTGGGACTAGCGGGGATCAATGAGCAGTTCTTC. Translating it yields CASSLGLAGINEQFF.

The chain carries TRBV24-1 and TRBJ1-5, with TRBD1 matching over 9 bases. Trimming removed 2 bases from V and 1 base from J; junction bases left unmatched: 2. Germline V lookup: CDR1 KGHDR, CDR2 SFDVKD. The CDR3 sequence is 16 residues long. CDR3 residues: CATSDSGQGSNQPQHF. The CDR3 region has the DNA TGTGCCACCAGTGATTCCGGACAGGGGAGCAATCAGCCCCAGCATTTT.

The chain couples TRBV6-5 to TRBJ2-7; TRBD2 matches 8 bases. Germline V gene lookup returns CDR1 MNHEY and CDR2 SVGAGI. The CDR3 is 15 amino acids. V shed 6 bases and J 2 bases; nucleotides not matched to a gene: 9. CDR3 sequence reads: CASSSGRYGTYEQYF. CDR3 in DNA: TGTGCCAGCAGCAGCGGGAGATACGGTACCTACGAGCAGTACTTC.

This clone was picked up one time. V usage is TRBV5-4 and J usage is TRBJ2-3, with TRBD2 matching over 10 bases. This CDR3 contains 16 residues. Germline assignment: CDR1 SGHNT and CDR2 YYREEE (reference sequence). The ends lost 1 base at V and 0 bases at J; junction bases unmatched: 2. The CDR3 bases are TGTGCCAGCAGCTTGAAGCGGGAGGGTAGCACAGATACGCAGTATTTT. Translating it yields CASSLKREGSTDTQYF.

This clone was observed once. The V and J genes are TRBV28 and TRBJ2-1, with a tentative D call TRBD2 (7 bases). This CDR3 is 13 amino acids long. V lost 10 bases and J 5 bases, leaving 15 bases between the germline ends. Germline assignment: CDR1 MDHEN and CDR2 SYDVKM. The CDR3 loop is CATGGPVNNEQFF. The DNA of the CDR3 is TGTGCCACCGGGGGGCCTGTCAACAATGAGCAGTTCTTC.

The chain combines TRBV6-6 with TRBJ1-1; D perhaps matches TRBD1 (5 bases). The CDR3 spans 15 residues. Deletions cut 7 bases from V and 1 base from J, with 16 bases between. The germline V gene encodes CDR1 MNHNY and CDR2 SVGAGI (reference sequence). CDR3 in amino acids: CASTNWGGSNTEAFF. In DNA form, the CDR3 reads TGTGCCAGCACCAACTGGGGGGGTTCGAACACTGAAGCTTTCTTT.

The rearrangement joins TRBV5-5 to TRBJ2-7; D gene uncertain. V was pared by 0 bases and J by 7 bases, with 11 bases between. Germline lookup yields CDR1 SGHKS and CDR2 YYEKEE (reference sequence). This CDR3 contains 13 residues. CDR3 in amino acids: CASSLVPSGEQYF. CDR3 DNA sequence: TGTGCCAGCAGCTTGGTACCCTCCGGGGAGCAGTACTTC.

The chain carries TRBV15 and TRBJ1-1; D unresolved. Trimming cost V 2 bases and J 6 bases, with 10 bases left between them. The V gene's germline CDR1 is LNHNV and CDR2 YYDKDF (reference sequence). This CDR3 comprises 13 residues. The CDR3 sequence: CATSRTTRSEAFF. In DNA form, the CDR3 reads TGTGCCACCAGCAGAACCACACGTTCTGAAGCTTTCTTT. Combining the CDR3 with reference TRBV15 and TRBJ1-1 gives the whole variable domain DAMVIQNPRYQVTQFGKPVTLSCSQTLNHNVMYWYQQKSSQAPKLLFHYYDKDFNNEADTPDNFQSRRPNTSFCFLDIRSPGLGDTAMYLCATSRTTRSEAFFGQGTRLTVV.

This sequence joins TRBV7-8 and TRBJ1-2, with D hard to call. This CDR3 is 13 amino acids long. The V and J ends lost 8 bases and 2 bases respectively, with 12 bases between them. Germline V gene data show CDR1 as SGHVS and CDR2 as FQNEAQ. CDR3 DNA: TGTGCCAGCGCGCTACAGCTAAACTATGGCTACACCTTC. Translated, it gives CASALQLNYGYTF.

As to this clone: Relative to the germline gene, one junction end is altered; a read error may explain this. The chain combines TRBV7-7 with TRBJ2-5; 12 nucleotides agree with TRBD2. CDR3 length: 15 residues. Germline CDR1 and CDR2: SSHAT and FNYEAQ (reference sequence). CDR3: CASSRTSGISETQYF. The CDR3 DNA sequence: TGTGCTAGCAGCCGGACTAGCGGGATCTCAGAGACCCAGTACTTC.

This chain uses TRBV21-1 with TRBJ2-7; TRBD1, as called in the table, went unchecked against the DNA. TRBV21-1 is marked as a pseudogene. CDR3 length: 16 amino acids. The CDR3 nucleotides are TGTGCCAGCAGCACGAATCACAGGGGGTCTAGCTACGAGCAGTACTTC. It yields the protein CASSTNHRGSSYEQYF.

V usage is TRBV5-1 and J usage is TRBJ2-4; D might be TRBD2 (5 bases). V was cut by 1 base and J by 0 bases, with 11 bases left in between. Germline CDR1 reads SGHRS; CDR2 reads YFSETQ. The CDR3 is 16 amino acids. The CDR3: CASSLSAAGAKNIQYF. The CDR3 DNA follows: TGCGCCAGCAGCTTGAGTGCCGCGGGAGCCAAAAACATTCAGTACTTC.

The chain joins TRBV30 to TRBJ1-5, with a weak D call TRBD1 (5 bases). V shed 1 base and J shed 5 bases, with 15 bases lying between them. CDR1 is GTSNPN and CDR2 is SVGIG in the germline V gene (reference sequence). The CDR3 length is 15 residues. CDR3 nucleotides: TGTGCCTGGAGTGCGGGGGTCTCGTCTGATCAGCCCCAGCATTTT. Protein: CAWSAGVSSDQPQHF.

The chain carries TRBV19 and TRBJ1-5, with 9 bases aligning to TRBD1. V lost 1 base to trimming and J lost 5 bases; unmatched junction nucleotides: 6. Per germline, CDR1 LNHDA and CDR2 SQIVND (reference sequence). CDR3 length equals 16 residues. Here the CDR3 reads CASSIVAGQGHQPQHF. In DNA, the CDR3 is TGTGCCAGTAGTATAGTGGCGGGACAGGGCCATCAGCCCCAGCATTTT.

J is TRBJ1-2 and V is TRBV5-4; TRBD1 matches 7 bases. Germline V gives CDR1 SGHNT, CDR2 YYREEE (reference sequence). Trimming at V came to 3 bases and at J to 4 bases, leaving 6 bases not matched to a gene. The CDR3 covers 14 residues. CDR3 in amino acids: CASSSGQLTYGYTF. In nucleotides, the CDR3 is TGTGCCAGCAGCTCGGGACAGCTCACCTATGGCTACACCTTC.

J is TRBJ2-7 and V is TRBV19; 7 bases match TRBD2. The V segment lost 3 bases and the J segment 0 bases; nucleotides outside the gene matches: 5. The germline V gene encodes CDR1 LNHDA and CDR2 SQIVND (reference sequence). CDR3 size: 15 residues. The CDR3 reads CASSIQRGSSYEQYF. The DNA of the CDR3 is TGTGCCAGTAGTATTCAGCGGGGCAGCTCCTACGAGCAGTACTTC.

The J gene is TRBJ1-1, the V gene TRBV4-2; D possibly corresponds to TRBD1 (6 bases). V lost 6 bases and J 6 bases, leaving 14 bases between the germline ends. The germline CDR1 and CDR2 sequences are LGHNA and YNFKEQ. This CDR3 has 13 residues. The CDR3 sequence: CASSRSRGSEAFF. The CDR3 DNA reads TGTGCCAGCAGTCGGAGCAGGGGATCTGAAGCTTTCTTT.

This chain links TRBV12-3 or TRBV12-4 with TRBJ2-2; D not certain. V was shortened by 3 bases and J by 2 bases, with 4 bases between the two germline ends. The CDR3 contains 13 residues. CDR3: CASSLLNTGELFF. CDR3 in DNA: TGTGCCAGCAGTTTGTTAAACACCGGGGAGCTGTTTTTT.

This clone was found a few times. The rearrangement uses TRBV5-4 and TRBJ2-2; a possible D gene is TRBD1 (6 bases). V lost 3 bases and J lost 4, with 13 bases in between. Germline loops: CDR1 SGHNT, CDR2 YYREEE (reference sequence). CDR3 size: 15 residues. The DNA for the CDR3 is TGTGCCAGCAGCTCTGCTGGGACACCCACCGGGGAGCTGTTTTTT. Translation: CASSSAGTPTGELFF.

The chain couples TRBV6-4 to TRBJ2-1, with 10 positions matching TRBD1. V shed 4 bases, J shed 5 bases, and the junction held 2 bases outside the gene matches. Germline V CDR1 and CDR2: MRHNA, SNTAGT. The CDR3 extends over 14 amino acids. CDR3 coding DNA: TGTGCCAGCAGTGGGGGACAGGGGAACAATGAGCAGTTCTTC. It specifies CASSGGQGNNEQFF.

This chain links TRBV11-2 with TRBJ2-7; 10 bases agree with TRBD2. The CDR3 length is 15 residues. From germline, CDR1 is SGHAT and CDR2 FQNNGV. Losses at the gene ends were 2 bases for V and 3 bases for J; bases not matched to a gene: 4. The CDR3 loop reads CASSLRAGGNYEQYF. The CDR3, as DNA: TGTGCCAGCAGCTTACGAGCGGGAGGGAACTACGAGCAGTACTTC.